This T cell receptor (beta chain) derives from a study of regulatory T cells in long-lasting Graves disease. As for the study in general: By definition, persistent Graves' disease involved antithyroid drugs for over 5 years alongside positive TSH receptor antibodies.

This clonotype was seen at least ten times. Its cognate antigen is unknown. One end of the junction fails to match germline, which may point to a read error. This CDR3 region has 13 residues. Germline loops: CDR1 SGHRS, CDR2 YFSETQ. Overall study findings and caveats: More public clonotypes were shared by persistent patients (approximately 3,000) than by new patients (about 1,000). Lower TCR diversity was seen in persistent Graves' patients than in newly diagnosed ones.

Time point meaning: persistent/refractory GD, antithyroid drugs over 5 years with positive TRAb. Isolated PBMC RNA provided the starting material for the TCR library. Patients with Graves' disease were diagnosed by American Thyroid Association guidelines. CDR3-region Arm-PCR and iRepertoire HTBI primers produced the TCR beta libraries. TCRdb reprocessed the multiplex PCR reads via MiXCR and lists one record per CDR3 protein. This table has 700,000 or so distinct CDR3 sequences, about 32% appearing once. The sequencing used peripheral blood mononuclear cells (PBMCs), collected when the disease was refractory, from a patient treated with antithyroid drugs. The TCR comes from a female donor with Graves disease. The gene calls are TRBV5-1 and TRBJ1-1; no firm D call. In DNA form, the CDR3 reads TGTGCCAGCAGTTTGGACGTGAACACTGAAGCTTTCTTT. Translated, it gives CASSLDVNTEAFF.